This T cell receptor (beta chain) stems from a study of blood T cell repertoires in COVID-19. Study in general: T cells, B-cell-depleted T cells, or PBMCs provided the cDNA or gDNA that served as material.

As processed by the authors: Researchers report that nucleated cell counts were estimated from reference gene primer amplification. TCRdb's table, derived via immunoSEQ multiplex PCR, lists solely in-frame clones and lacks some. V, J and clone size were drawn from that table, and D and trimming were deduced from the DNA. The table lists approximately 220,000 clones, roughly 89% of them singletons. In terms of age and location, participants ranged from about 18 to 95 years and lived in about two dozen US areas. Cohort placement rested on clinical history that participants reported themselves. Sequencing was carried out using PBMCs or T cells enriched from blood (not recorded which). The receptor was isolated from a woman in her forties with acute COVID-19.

This chain's CDR3 is CASSSLGGAYGNQPQHF. The DNA for the CDR3 is TGTGCCAGTAGTAGCCTTGGGGGGGCTTATGGCAATCAGCCCCAGCATTTT. The rearrangement joins TRBV19 to TRBJ1-5; the D gene is possibly TRBD1 (6 bases). With 4 bases removed from V and 2 bases from J, the gap between germline ends came to 18 bases. The CDR3 is 17 amino acids. Per germline, CDR1 LNHDA and CDR2 SQIVND (reference sequence).